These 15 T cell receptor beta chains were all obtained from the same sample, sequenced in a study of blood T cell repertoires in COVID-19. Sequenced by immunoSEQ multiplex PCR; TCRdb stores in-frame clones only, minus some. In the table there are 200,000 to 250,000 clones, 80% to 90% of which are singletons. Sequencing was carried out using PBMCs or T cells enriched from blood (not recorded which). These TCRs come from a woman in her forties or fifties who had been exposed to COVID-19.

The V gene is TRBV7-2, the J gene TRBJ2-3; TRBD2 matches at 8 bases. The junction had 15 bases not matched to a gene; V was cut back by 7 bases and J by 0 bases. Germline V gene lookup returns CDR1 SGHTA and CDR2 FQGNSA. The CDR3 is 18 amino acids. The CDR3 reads CASNSGTRASLSTDTQYF. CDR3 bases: TGTGCCAGCAACTCCGGGACTAGGGCCTCCCTCAGCACAGATACGCAGTATTTT.

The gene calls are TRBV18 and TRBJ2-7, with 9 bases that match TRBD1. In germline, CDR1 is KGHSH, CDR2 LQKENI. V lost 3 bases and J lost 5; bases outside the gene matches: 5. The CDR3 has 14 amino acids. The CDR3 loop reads CASSPGTGRNEQYF. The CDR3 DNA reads TGTGCCAGCTCACCCGGGACAGGGCGGAACGAGCAGTACTTC.

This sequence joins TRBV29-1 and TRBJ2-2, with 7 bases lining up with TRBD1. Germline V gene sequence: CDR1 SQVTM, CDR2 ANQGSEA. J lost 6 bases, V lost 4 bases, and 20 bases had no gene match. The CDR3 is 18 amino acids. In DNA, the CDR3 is TGCAGCGTTGCTACTAGGTCTTTAAAAGGGGGCAACCCCGGGGAGCTGTTTTTT. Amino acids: CSVATRSLKGGNPGELFF.

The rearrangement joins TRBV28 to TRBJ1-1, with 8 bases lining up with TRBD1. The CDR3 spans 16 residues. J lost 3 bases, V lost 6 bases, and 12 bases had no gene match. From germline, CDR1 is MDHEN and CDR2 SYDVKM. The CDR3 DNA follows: TGTGCCAGCAGCCCTACAGGGGGGGTCTGGGACACTGAAGCTTTCTTT. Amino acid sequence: CASSPTGGVWDTEAFF.

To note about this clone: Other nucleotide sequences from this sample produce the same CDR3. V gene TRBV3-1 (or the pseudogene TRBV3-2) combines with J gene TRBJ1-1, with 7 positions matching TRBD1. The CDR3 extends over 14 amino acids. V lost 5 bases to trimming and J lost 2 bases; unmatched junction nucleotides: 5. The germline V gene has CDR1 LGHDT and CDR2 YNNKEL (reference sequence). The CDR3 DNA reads TGTGCCAGCAGCACACGACAGGGAAACACTGAAGCTTTCTTT. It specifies CASSTRQGNTEAFF.

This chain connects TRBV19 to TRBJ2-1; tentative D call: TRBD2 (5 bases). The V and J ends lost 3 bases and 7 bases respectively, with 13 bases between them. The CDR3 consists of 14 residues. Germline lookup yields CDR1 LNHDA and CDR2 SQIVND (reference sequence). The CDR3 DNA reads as TGTGCCAGTAGTATCGCTGCCCGAGGGAATGAGCAGTTCTTC. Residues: CASSIAARGNEQFF. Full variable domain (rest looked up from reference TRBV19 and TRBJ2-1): DGGITQSPKYLFRKEGQNVTLSCEQNLNHDAMYWYRQDPGQGLRLIYYSQIVNDFQKGDIAEGYSVSREKKESFPLTVTSAQKNPTAFYLCASSIAARGNEQFFGPGTRLTVL.

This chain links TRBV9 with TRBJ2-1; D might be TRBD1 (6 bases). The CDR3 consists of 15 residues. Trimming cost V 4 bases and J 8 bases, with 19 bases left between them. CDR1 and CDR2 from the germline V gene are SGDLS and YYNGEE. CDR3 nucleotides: TGTGCCAGCAGCCCCAGGGGTGACCCGCGCGATGAGCAGTTCTTC. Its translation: CASSPRGDPRDEQFF.

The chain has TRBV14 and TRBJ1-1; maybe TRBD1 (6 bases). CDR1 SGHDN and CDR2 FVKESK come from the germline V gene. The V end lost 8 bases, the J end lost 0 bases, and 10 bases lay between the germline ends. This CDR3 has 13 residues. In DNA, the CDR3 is TGTGCCAGCGCCGACAGGCTGAACACTGAAGCTTTCTTT. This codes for CASADRLNTEAFF.

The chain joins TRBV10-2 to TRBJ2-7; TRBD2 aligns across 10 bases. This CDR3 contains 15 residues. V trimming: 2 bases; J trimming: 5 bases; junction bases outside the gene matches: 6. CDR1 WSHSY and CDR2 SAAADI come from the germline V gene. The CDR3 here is CASSEVGLAVHEQYF. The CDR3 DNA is TGCGCCAGCAGTGAGGTCGGACTAGCGGTACACGAGCAGTACTTC.

CDR3 in amino acids: CASSPTGETAGYTF. CDR3 in DNA: TGTGCCAGCAGCCCGACAGGGGAAACTGCCGGCTACACCTTC. J is TRBJ1-2 and V is TRBV27, with 8 bases fitting TRBD1. The CDR3 loop spans 14 amino acids. J lost 8 bases, V lost 6 bases, and 11 bases had no gene match. Looked up from germline, CDR1 is MNHEY and CDR2 is SMNVEV (reference sequence).

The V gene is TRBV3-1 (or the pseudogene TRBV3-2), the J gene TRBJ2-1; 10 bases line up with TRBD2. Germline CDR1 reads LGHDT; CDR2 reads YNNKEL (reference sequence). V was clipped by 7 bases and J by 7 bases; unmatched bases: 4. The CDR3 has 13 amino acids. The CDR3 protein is CASTSGGRNEQFF. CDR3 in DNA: TGTGCCAGCACTAGCGGGGGACGAAATGAGCAGTTCTTC.

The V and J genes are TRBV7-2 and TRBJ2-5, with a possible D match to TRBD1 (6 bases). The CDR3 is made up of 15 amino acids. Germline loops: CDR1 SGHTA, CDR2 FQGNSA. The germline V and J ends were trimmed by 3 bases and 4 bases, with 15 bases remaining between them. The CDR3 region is CASSLWGPMGETQYF. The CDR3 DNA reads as TGTGCCAGCAGCTTGTGGGGGCCTATGGGAGAGACCCAGTACTTC. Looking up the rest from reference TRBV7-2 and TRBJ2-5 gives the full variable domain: GAGVSQSPSNKVTEKGKDVELRCDPISGHTALYWYRQSLGQGLEFLIYFQGNSAPDKSGLPSDRFSAERTGGSVSTLTIQRTQQEDSAVYLCASSLWGPMGETQYFGPGTRLLVL.

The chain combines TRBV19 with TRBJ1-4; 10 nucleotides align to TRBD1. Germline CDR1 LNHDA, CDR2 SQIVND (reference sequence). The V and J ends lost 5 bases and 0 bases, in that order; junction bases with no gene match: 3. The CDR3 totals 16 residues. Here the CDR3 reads CASSPGQGTTNEKLFF. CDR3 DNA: TGTGCCAGTAGTCCGGGACAGGGGACAACTAATGAAAAACTGTTTTTT.

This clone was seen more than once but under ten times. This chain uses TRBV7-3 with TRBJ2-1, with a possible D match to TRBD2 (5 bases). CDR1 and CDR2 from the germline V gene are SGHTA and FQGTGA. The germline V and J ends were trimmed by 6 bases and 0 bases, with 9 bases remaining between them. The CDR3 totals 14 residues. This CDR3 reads CASSQDFSYNEQFF. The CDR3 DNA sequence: TGTGCCAGCAGTCAGGACTTCTCCTACAATGAGCAGTTCTTC.

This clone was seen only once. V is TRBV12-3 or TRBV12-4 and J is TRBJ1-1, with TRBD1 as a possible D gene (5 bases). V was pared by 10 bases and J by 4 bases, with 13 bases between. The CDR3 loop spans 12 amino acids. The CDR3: CATGLGSTEAFF. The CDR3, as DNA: TGTGCCACAGGGTTAGGGTCCACTGAAGCTTTCTTT.